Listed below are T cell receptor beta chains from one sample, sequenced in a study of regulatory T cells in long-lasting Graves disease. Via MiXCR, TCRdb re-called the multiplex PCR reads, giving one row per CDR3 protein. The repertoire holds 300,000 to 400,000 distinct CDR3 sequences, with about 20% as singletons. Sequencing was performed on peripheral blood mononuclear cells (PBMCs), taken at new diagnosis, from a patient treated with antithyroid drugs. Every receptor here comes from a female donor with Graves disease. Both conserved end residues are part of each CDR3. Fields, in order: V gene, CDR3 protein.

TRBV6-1	CASSPSGGMNTEAFF
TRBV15	CATSRGGLQELFF
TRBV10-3	CAISDRTSGRADTQYF
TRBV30	CAWGWGDTEAFF
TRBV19	CASKASGTSTAPDTQYF
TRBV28	CASSFQGSSNQPQHF
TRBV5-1	CASSVRASTDTQYF
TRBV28	CASSSPGQGGSGYTF
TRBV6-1	CASTSSPKLYEQYF
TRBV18	CASSPNLRTAMNYEQYF
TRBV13	CASSAYEGANEQFF
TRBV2	CASRGSGRTGELFF
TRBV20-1	CSARDGQTTDTQYF
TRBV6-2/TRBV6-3	CASSDGGAGDTQYF
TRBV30	CAWSPGLTNTEAFF
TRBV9	CASSEQPGLPFSGANVLTF
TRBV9	CASSPGQGAAYNEQFF
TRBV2	CATRRGTREQFF